This T cell receptor (beta chain) comes out of a study of T cell repertoires in cytomegalovirus infection. Study background: Shared public TCR beta signatures pointed to both CMV infection and a matching HLA type. Study observations and caveats: Cumulative public TCR beta family frequency identified carriers of CMV plus the relevant HLA. There were HLA-C-restricted CMV-specific TCR beta clonotypes dominating the ex vivo response.

TCRdb redid the calling of the reads with MiXCR, one entry per CDR3 protein. Among roughly 230,000 distinct CDR3 sequences, about 17% were seen once, and the ten largest hold roughly 50%. CDR1 SNHLY and CDR2 FYNNEI come from the germline V gene. This CDR3 comprises 14 residues. The trim removed 6 bases at V and 8 bases at J, leaving 9 bases unmatched. This clonotype was seen more than once but under ten times. Its antigen is undetermined. The sequenced sample consisted of CD8+ T cells from PBMCs. This receptor was identified in a human donor in good health (CMV status not recorded). Some clones in this sample may be carry-over from other donors' samples. This chain connects TRBV2 to TRBJ2-4; 8 bases agree with TRBD2. CDR3 in amino acids: CASRNGGALDIQYF. In DNA form, the CDR3 reads TGTGCCAGCAGGAACGGGGGGGCTTTGGACATTCAGTACTTC.